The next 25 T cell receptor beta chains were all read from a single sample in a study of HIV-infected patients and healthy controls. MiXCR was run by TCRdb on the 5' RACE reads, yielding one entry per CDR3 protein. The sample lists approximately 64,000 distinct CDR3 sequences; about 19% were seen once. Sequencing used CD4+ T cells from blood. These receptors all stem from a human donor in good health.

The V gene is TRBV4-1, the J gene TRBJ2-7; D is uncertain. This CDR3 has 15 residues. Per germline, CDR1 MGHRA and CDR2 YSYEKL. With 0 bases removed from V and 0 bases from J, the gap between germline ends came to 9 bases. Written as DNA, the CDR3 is TGCGCCAGCAGCCAAGATACGGCCAGCTCCTACGAGCAGTACTTC. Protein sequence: CASSQDTASSYEQYF.

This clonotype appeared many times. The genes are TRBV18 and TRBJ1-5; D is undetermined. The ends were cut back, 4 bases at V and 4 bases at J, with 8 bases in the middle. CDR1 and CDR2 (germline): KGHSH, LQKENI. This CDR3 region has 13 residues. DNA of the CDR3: TGTGCCAGCTCACTAGACTTAAATCAGCCCCAGCATTTT. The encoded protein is CASSLDLNQPQHF.

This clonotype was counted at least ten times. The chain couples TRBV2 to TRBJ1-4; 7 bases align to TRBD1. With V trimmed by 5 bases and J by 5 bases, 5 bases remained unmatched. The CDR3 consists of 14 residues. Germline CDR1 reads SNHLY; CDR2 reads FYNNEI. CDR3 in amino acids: CASSLGTVNEKLFF. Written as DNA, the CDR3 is TGTGCCAGCAGTCTTGGGACAGTGAATGAAAAACTGTTTTTT.

The CDR3 nucleotides are TGTGCCAGTAATGAGCCGGGGATCACCGGGGAGCTGTTTTTT. Amino acid sequence: CASNEPGITGELFF. The V call is TRBV19, the J call TRBJ2-2, with a possible D match to TRBD2 (5 bases). Germline lookup yields CDR1 LNHDA and CDR2 SQIVND (reference sequence). Trimming took 7 bases from V and 4 from J, leaving 13 bases between them. The CDR3 is 14 residues long. Supplemented by reference TRBV19 and TRBJ2-2, the full variable domain reads DGGITQSPKYLFRKEGQNVTLSCEQNLNHDAMYWYRQDPGQGLRLIYYSQIVNDFQKGDIAEGYSVSREKKESFPLTVTSAQKNPTAFYLCASNEPGITGELFFGEGSRLTVL.

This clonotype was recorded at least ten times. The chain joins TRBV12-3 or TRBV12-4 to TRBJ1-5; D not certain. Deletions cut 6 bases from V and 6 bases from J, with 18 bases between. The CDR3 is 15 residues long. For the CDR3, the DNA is TGTGCCAGCAGCTCCCAGCGGGTCCGGGGTCAGCCCCAGCATTTT. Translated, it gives CASSSQRVRGQPQHF.

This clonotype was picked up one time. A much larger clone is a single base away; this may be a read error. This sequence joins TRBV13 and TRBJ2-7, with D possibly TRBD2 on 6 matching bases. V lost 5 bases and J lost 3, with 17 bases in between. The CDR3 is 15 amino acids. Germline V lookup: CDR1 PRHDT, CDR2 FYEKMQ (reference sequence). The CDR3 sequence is CASSPPNLGSYEQYF. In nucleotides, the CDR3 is TGTGCCAGCAGCCCACCTAACCTCGGGAGCTACGAGCAGTACTTC.

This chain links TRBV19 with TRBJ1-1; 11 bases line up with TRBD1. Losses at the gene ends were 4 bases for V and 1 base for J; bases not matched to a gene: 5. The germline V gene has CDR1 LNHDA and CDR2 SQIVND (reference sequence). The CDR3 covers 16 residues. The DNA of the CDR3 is TGTGCCAGTAGTACCCCGGGACAGGGGGGGAACACTGAAGCTTTCTTT. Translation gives CASSTPGQGGNTEAFF.

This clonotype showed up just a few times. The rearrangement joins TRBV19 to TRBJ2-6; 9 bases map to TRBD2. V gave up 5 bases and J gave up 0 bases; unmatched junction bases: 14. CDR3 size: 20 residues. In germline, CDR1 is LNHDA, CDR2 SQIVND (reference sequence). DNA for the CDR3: TGTGCCAGTAGTGGACGTTGGGGTAGCGGGAGTCTCTCTGGGGCCAACGTCCTGACTTTC. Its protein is CASSGRWGSGSLSGANVLTF.

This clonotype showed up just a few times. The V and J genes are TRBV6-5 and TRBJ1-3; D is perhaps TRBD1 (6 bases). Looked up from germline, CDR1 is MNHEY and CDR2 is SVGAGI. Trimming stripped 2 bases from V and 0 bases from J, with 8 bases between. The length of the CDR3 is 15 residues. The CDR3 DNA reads TGTGCCAGCAGTTACGTCAGGGGCTCTGGAAACACCATATATTTT. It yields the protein CASSYVRGSGNTIYF.

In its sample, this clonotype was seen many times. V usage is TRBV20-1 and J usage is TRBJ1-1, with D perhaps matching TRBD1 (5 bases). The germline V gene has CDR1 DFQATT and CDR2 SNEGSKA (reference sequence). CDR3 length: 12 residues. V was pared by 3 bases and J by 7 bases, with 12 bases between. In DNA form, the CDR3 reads TGCAGTGCTAGTAGGGGCAGCGATGAAGCTTTCTTT. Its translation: CSASRGSDEAFF.

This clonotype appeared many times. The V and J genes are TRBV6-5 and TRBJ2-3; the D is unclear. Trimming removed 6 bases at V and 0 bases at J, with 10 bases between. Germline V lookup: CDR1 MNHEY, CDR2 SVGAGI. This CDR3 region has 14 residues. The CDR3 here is CASRSQLSTDTQYF. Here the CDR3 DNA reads TGTGCCAGCAGATCACAGCTTAGCACAGATACGCAGTATTTT.

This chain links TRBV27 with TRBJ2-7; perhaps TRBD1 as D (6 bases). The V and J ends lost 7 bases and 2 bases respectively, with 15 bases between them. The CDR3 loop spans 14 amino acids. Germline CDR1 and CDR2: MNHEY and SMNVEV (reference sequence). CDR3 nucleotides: TGTGCCAGCACCCCTGGGGGCCCTACCTACGAGCAGTACTTC. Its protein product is CASTPGGPTYEQYF.

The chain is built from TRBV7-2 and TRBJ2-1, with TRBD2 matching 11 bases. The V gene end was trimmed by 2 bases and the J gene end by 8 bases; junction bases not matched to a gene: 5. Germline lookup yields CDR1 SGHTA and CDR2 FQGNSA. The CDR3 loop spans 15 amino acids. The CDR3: CASSLSSGGVDEQFF. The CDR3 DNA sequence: TGTGCCAGCAGCTTAAGTAGCGGGGGGGTCGATGAGCAGTTCTTC.

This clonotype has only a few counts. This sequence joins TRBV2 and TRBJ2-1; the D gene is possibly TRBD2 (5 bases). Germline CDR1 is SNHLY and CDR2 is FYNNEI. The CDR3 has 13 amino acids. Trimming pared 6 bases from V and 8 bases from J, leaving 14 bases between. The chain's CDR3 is CASSYTRGDEQFF. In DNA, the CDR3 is TGTGCCAGCAGCTACACTAGAGGAGATGAGCAGTTCTTC.

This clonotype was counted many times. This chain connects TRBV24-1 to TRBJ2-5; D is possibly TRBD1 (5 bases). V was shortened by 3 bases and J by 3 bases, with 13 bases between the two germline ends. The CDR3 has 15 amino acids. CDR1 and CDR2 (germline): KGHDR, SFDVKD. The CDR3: CATSDQRDRKETQYF. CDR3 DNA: TGTGCCACCAGTGATCAAAGAGACAGAAAAGAGACCCAGTACTTC.

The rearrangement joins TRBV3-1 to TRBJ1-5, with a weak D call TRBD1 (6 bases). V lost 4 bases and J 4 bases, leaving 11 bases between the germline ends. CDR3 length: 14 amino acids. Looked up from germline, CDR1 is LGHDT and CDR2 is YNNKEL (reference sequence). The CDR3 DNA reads TGTGCCAGCAGCCCCGGACAGCGAAATCAGCCCCAGCATTTT. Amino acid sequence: CASSPGQRNQPQHF.

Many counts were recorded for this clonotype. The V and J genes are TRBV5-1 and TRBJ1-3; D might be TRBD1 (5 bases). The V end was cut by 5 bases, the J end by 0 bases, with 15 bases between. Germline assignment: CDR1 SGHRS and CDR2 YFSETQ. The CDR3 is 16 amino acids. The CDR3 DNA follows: TGCGCCAGCAGTCCGAGGGGTGGAAGCTCTGGAAACACCATATATTTT. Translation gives CASSPRGGSSGNTIYF. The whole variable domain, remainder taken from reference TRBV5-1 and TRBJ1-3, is KAGVTQTPRYLIKTRGQQVTLSCSPISGHRSVSWYQQTPGQGLQFLFEYFSETQRNKGNFPGRFSGRQFSNSRSEMNVSTLELGDSALYLCASSPRGGSSGNTIYFGEGSWLTVV.

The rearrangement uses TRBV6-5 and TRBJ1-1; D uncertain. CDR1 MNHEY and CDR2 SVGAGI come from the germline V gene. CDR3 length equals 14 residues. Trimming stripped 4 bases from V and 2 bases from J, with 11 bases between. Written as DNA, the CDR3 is TGTGCCAGCAGTTCCTCACAGAGTAACACTGAAGCTTTCTTT. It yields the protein CASSSSQSNTEAFF.

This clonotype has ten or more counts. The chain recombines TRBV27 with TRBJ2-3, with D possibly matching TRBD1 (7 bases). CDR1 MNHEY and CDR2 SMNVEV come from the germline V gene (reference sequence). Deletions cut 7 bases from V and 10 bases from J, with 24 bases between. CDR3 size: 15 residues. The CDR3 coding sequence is TGTGCCAGCACCGAAATTGGGCGGGGACAGCGTCCGCAGTATTTT. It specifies CASTEIGRGQRPQYF.

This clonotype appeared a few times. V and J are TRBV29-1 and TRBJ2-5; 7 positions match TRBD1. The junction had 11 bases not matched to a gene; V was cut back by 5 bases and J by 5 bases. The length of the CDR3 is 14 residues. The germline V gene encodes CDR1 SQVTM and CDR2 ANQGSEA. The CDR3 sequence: CSVNREGGRETQYF. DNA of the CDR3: TGCAGCGTTAACCGTGAAGGGGGCAGGGAGACCCAGTACTTC. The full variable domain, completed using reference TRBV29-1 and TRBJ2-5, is SAVISQKPSRDICQRGTSLTIQCQVDSQVTMMFWYRQQPGQSLTLIATANQGSEATYESGFVIDKFPISRPNLTFSTLTVSNMSPEDSSIYLCSVNREGGRETQYFGPGTRLLVL.

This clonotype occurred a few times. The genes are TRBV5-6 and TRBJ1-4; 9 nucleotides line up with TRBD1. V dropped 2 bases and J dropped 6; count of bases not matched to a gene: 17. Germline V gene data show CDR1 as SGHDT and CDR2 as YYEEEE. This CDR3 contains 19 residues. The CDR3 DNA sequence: TGTGCCAGCAGCTTCTTTCTTGGGGACAGGGAAGCTGTTGATGAAAAACTGTTTTTT. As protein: CASSFFLGDREAVDEKLFF.

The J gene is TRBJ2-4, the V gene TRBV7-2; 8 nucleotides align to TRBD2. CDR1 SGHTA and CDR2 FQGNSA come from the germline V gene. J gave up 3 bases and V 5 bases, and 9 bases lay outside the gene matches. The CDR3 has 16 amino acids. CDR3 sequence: CASSPTGGAGKNIQYF. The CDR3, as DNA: TGTGCCAGCAGCCCGACCGGGGGGGCTGGCAAAAACATTCAGTACTTC.

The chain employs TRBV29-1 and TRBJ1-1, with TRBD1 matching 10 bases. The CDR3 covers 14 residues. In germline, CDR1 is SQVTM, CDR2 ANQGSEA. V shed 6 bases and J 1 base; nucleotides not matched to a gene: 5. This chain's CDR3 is CSVGGTGANTEAFF. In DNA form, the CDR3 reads TGCAGCGTAGGTGGGACAGGGGCGAACACTGAAGCTTTCTTT.

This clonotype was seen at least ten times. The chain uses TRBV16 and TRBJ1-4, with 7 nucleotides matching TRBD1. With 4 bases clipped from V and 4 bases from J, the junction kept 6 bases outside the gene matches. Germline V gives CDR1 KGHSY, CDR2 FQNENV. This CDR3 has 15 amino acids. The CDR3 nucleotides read TGTGCCAGCAGCCGGGCCGGGACAGATAATGAAAAACTGTTTTTT. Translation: CASSRAGTDNEKLFF.

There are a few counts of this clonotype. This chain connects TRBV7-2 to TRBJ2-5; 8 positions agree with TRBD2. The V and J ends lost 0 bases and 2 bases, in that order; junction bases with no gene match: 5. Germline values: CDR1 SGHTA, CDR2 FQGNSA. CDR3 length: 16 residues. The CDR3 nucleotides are TGTGCCAGCAGCTTAGCAGCGGGAGTCTTTCAAGAGACCCAGTACTTC. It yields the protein CASSLAAGVFQETQYF.